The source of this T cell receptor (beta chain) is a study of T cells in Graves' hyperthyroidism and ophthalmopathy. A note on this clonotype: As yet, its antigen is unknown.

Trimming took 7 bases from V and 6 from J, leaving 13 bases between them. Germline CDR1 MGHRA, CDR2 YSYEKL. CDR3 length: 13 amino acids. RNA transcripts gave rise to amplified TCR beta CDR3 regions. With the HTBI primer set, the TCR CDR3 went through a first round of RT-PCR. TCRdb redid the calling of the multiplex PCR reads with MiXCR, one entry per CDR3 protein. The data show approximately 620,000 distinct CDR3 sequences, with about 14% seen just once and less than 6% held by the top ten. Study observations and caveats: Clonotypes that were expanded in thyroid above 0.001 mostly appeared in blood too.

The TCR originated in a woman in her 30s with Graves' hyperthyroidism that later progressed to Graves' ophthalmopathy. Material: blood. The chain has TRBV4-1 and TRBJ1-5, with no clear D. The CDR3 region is CASTLEVGQPQHF. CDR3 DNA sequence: TGCGCCAGCACCCTCGAAGTAGGTCAGCCCCAGCATTTT.